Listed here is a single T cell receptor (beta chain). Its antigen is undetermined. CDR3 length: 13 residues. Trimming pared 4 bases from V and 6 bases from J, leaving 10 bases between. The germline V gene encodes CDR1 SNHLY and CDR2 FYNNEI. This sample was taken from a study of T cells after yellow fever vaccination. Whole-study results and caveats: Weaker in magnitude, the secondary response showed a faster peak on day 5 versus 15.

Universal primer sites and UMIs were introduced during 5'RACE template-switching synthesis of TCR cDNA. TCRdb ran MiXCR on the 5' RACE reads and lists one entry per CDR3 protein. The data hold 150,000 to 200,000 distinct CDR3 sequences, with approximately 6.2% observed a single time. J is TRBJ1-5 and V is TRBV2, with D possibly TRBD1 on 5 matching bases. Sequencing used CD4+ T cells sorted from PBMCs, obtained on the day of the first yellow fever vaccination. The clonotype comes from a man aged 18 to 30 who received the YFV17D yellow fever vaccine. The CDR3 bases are TGTGCCAGCAGTGCAACAGGTGGTCAGCCCCAGCATTTT. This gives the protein CASSATGGQPQHF.